This entry features one TCR beta chain sequence. The antigen remains undetermined. MiXCR, applied by TCRdb to the RT-PCR reads, yields one record per CDR3 protein. The sample contains around 650,000 distinct CDR3 sequences, roughly 14% of which appear only once. The data originate from a study of response to subunit inactivated influenza vaccine. Per germline, CDR1 SGHTA and CDR2 FQGNSA. The CDR3 length is 13 residues. Trimming left V 2 bases short and J 2 bases short, with 6 bases between. Study-wide points: With each seasonal influenza vaccination, the authors suggested, few new T cells are recruited.

The chain combines TRBV7-2 with TRBJ1-2, with D uncertain. The clonotype was recovered from a man over 45 who received an inactivated influenza vaccine. This sample comprised PBMCs from blood, obtained 11 to 12 days after vaccination. The chain's CDR3 is CASSLNGNYGYTF. The CDR3, as DNA: TGTGCCAGCAGCTTAAACGGGAACTATGGCTACACCTTC.